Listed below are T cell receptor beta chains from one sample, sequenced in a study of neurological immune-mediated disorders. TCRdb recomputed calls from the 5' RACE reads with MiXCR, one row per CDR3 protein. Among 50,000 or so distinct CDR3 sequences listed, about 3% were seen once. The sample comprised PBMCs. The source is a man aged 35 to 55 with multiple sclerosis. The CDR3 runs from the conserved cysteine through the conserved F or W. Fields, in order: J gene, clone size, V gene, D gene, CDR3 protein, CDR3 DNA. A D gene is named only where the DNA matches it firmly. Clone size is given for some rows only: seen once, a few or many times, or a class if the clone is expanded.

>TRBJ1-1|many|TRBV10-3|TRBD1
CAISERRGKGTTEAFF
TGTGCCATCAGTGAGCGCAGGGGGAAAGGAACAACTGAAGCTTTCTTT
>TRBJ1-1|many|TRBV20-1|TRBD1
CSARGQGEAFF
TGCAGTGCCAGGGGGCAAGGTGAAGCTTTCTTT
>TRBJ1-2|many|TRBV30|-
CAWSVWGAGRNYGYTF
TGTGCCTGGAGTGTATGGGGTGCAGGGCGAAACTATGGCTACACCTTC
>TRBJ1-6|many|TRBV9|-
CASSLLESSQSPLHF
TGTGCCAGCAGCCTCCTCGAATCATCTCAGTCACCCCTCCACTTT
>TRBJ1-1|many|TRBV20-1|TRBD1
CSAKTDRPNTEAFF
TGCAGTGCAAAAACGGACAGGCCGAACACTGAAGCTTTCTTT
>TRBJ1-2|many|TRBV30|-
CASDPGVKYGYTF
TGTGCCTCTGACCCAGGGGTAAAATATGGCTACACCTTC
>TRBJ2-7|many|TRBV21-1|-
CASSSGTFYEQYF
TGTGCCAGCAGCTCGGGGACCTTCTACGAGCAGTACTTC
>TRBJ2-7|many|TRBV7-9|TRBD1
CASSLAKQGAYEQYF
TGTGCCAGCAGCTTAGCTAAACAGGGGGCCTACGAGCAGTACTTC
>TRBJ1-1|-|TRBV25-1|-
CASSESWGGGAFF
TGTGCCAGCAGTGAATCGTGGGGAGGTGGAGCTTTCTTT
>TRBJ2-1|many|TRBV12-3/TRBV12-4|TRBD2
CASSLALAGGEQFF
TGTGCCAGCAGTTTAGCACTAGCGGGGGGTGAGCAGTTCTTC
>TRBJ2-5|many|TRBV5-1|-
CASSLGVTTGTQQETQYF
TGCGCCAGCAGCTTGGGAGTCACGACGGGGACACAACAAGAGACCCAGTACTTC
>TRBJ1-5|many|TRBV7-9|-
CASSLTGNQPQNF
TGTGCCAGCAGCTTGACAGGCAATCAGCCCCAGAATTTT
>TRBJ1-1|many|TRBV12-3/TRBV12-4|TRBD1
CASSFGGGRAFF
TGTGCCAGCAGTTTCGGAGGGGGCAGAGCTTTCTTT
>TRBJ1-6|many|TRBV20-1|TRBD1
CSARRTGGNSPLNF
TGCAGTGCTAGGAGAACAGGGGGTAATTCACCCCTCAACTTT
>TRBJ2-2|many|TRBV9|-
CASSVEGGRRTGELFF
TGTGCCAGCAGCGTAGAAGGGGGGCGGAGGACCGGGGAGCTGTTTTTT
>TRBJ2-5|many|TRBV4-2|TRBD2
CASSQERWEGTQYF
TGTGCCAGCAGCCAAGAAAGGTGGGAGGGGACCCAGTACTTC
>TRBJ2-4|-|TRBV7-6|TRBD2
CASSALGGRNIQYF
TGTGCCAGCAGCGCCCTTGGCGGGAGGAACATTCAGTACTTC
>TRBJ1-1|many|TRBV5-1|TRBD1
CASSVRGEDTEAFF
TGCGCCAGCAGCGTCAGGGGGGAGGACACTGAAGCTTTCTTT
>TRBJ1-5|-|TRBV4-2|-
CASSQDGSGDNQPQNF
TGTGCCAGCAGCCAAGATGGTTCAGGGGACAATCAGCCCCAGAATTTT
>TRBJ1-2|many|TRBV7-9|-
CASLGGTLSGYTF
TGTGCCAGCCTCGGGGGGACGCTCTCTGGCTACACCTTC
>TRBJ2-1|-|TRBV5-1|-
CASSSQGLSDEQFF
TGCGCCAGCAGCTCCCAGGGTCTCTCCGATGAGCAGTTCTTC
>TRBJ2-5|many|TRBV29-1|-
CSVVDGVQETQYF
TGCAGCGTTGTGGACGGAGTACAAGAGACCCAGTACTTC
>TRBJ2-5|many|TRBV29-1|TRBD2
CSVGLAGQETQYF
TGCAGCGTCGGACTAGCGGGACAAGAGACCCAGTACTTC
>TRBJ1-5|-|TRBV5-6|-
CASSYTGRRDQPQNF
TGTGCCAGCAGCTACACCGGACGTCGGGACCAGCCCCAGAATTTT